These T cell receptor beta chains were read from a single sample in a study of T cells in Graves' hyperthyroidism and ophthalmopathy. From the multiplex PCR reads, TCRdb called clonotypes with MiXCR, one entry per CDR3 protein. This sample yields over 350,000 distinct CDR3 sequences, of which under 15% are seen a single time; about 13% belongs to the top ten. The sample taken for sequencing was blood. All receptors come from a young man with Graves' ophthalmopathy. Each CDR3 is given with its conserved first and last residue. The D gene is left open where the match is weak. Clone size, where shown, is once, few, many, or a class for clones that have expanded.

len: 13; d_gene: -; j_gene: TRBJ2-7; abundance: few; v_gene: TRBV27; CDR3nt: TGTGCCAGCAGTTTATCGGGGTGGTACGAGCAGTACTTC; CDR3aa: CASSLSGWYEQYF
len: 14; d_gene: -; j_gene: TRBJ2-1; abundance: many; v_gene: TRBV30; CDR3nt: TGTGCCTGGAGTTCGGGGGTAGTAGGCAATGAGCAGTTCTTC; CDR3aa: CAWSSGVVGNEQFF
len: 13; d_gene: -; j_gene: TRBJ2-7; abundance: many; v_gene: TRBV27; CDR3nt: TGTGCGAGCCAGGGCCGCGGCCTCTACGAGCAGTACTTC; CDR3aa: CASQGRGLYEQYF
len: 17; d_gene: TRBD1; j_gene: TRBJ2-5; abundance: few; v_gene: TRBV25-1; CDR3nt: TGTGCCAGCAGTGATCGTCCGAGACAGGGGACTTCGGAGACCCAGTACTTC; CDR3aa: CASSDRPRQGTSETQYF
len: 17; d_gene: TRBD1; j_gene: TRBJ2-1; abundance: -; v_gene: TRBV5-1; CDR3nt: TGCGCCAGCAGCTTGGGTCCGGGACAGGGGAAATACAATGAGCAGTTCTTC; CDR3aa: CASSLGPGQGKYNEQFF
len: 14; d_gene: -; j_gene: TRBJ2-7; abundance: many; v_gene: TRBV9; CDR3nt: TGTGCCAGCAGCGGACAATCAGGTTCCTACGAGCAGTACTTC; CDR3aa: CASSGQSGSYEQYF
len: 13; d_gene: -; j_gene: TRBJ1-1; abundance: many; v_gene: TRBV9; CDR3nt: TGTGCCAGCAGCGTCGGTGGGGCGACTGAAGCTTTCTTT; CDR3aa: CASSVGGATEAFF
len: 14; d_gene: -; j_gene: TRBJ2-7; abundance: -; v_gene: TRBV20-1; CDR3nt: TGCAGTGCCACCCGGGGATCTAGCTCCTACGAGCAGTACTTC; CDR3aa: CSATRGSSSYEQYF
len: 13; d_gene: -; j_gene: TRBJ2-7; abundance: many; v_gene: TRBV12-3/TRBV12-4; CDR3nt: TGTGCCAGCAGTCCCGGCGGTACCTACGAGCAGTACTTC; CDR3aa: CASSPGGTYEQYF
len: 15; d_gene: -; j_gene: TRBJ1-2; abundance: many; v_gene: TRBV5-1; CDR3nt: TGCGCCAGCAGCTTAGAAGGCGGGCTAGGATATGGCTACACCTTC; CDR3aa: CASSLEGGLGYGYTF
len: 16; d_gene: -; j_gene: TRBJ2-5; abundance: -; v_gene: TRBV6-2/TRBV6-3; CDR3nt: TGTGCCAGCAGTTACCGCCGAGCGTGGTACCAAGAGACCCAGTACTTC; CDR3aa: CASSYRRAWYQETQYF
len: 16; d_gene: -; j_gene: TRBJ2-5; abundance: few; v_gene: TRBV11-3; CDR3nt: TGTGCCAGCAGCTTAGCCCCACTAGTATTCCAAGAGACCCAGTACTTC; CDR3aa: CASSLAPLVFQETQYF
len: 13; d_gene: -; j_gene: TRBJ1-1; abundance: -; v_gene: TRBV27; CDR3nt: TGTGCCAGCAGAACTGCTGGGGATACTGAAGCTTTCTTT; CDR3aa: CASRTAGDTEAFF
len: 14; d_gene: TRBD2; j_gene: TRBJ2-3; abundance: few; v_gene: TRBV10-3; CDR3nt: TGTGCCATCAGTGAGGGACTAGCGGCAGATACGCAGTATTTT; CDR3aa: CAISEGLAADTQYF
len: 14; d_gene: -; j_gene: TRBJ1-4; abundance: many; v_gene: TRBV2; CDR3nt: TGTGCCAGCAGTGGGATCTCAACTAATGAAAAACTGTTTTTT; CDR3aa: CASSGISTNEKLFF
len: 11; d_gene: -; j_gene: TRBJ1-5; abundance: many; v_gene: TRBV12-3/TRBV12-4; CDR3nt: TGTGCCAGCGGGGTACTGGACAGCCAGCATTTT; CDR3aa: CASGVLDSQHF
len: 16; d_gene: TRBD1; j_gene: TRBJ2-1; abundance: many; v_gene: TRBV10-3; CDR3nt: TGTGCCATCAGTCCCGGGACAGGGACGGGGTTCCATGAGCAGTTCTTC; CDR3aa: CAISPGTGTGFHEQFF
len: 15; d_gene: TRBD1; j_gene: TRBJ2-6; abundance: -; v_gene: TRBV29-1; CDR3nt: TGCAGCGTTGGGCAGGGGGTCTCTGGGGCCAACGTCCTGACTTTC; CDR3aa: CSVGQGVSGANVLTF
len: 15; d_gene: TRBD2; j_gene: TRBJ2-7; abundance: many; v_gene: TRBV6-1; CDR3nt: TGTGCCAGCAGTGACCTAGCGGGAGTTTCCTACGAGCAGTACTTC; CDR3aa: CASSDLAGVSYEQYF
len: 18; d_gene: TRBD2; j_gene: TRBJ2-7; abundance: -; v_gene: TRBV12-3/TRBV12-4; CDR3nt: TGTGCCAGCAGTTCCCCGGGACTAGCGGGCCCATTCTCCTACGAGCAGTACTTC; CDR3aa: CASSSPGLAGPFSYEQYF
len: 17; d_gene: -; j_gene: TRBJ1-5; abundance: many; v_gene: TRBV7-2; CDR3nt: TGTGCCAGCAGTGGGCCCCAGGGTCTGGCGGCCAATCAGCCCCAGCATTTT; CDR3aa: CASSGPQGLAANQPQHF
len: 18; d_gene: TRBD2; j_gene: TRBJ2-7; abundance: many; v_gene: TRBV10-3; CDR3nt: TGTGCCATCAGTAAGACTGGGGGACTAGCGGGAGGGCCGTCCGAGCAGTACTTC; CDR3aa: CAISKTGGLAGGPSEQYF
len: 15; d_gene: -; j_gene: TRBJ2-3; abundance: many; v_gene: TRBV7-9; CDR3nt: TGTGCCAGCAGCTTAGCAGCAGTAATGGTTGATACGCAGTATTTT; CDR3aa: CASSLAAVMVDTQYF
len: 13; d_gene: -; j_gene: TRBJ2-7; abundance: many; v_gene: TRBV3-1; CDR3nt: TGTGCCAGCAGCCTCCTCCGACAGGACGAGCAGTACTTC; CDR3aa: CASSLLRQDEQYF
len: 15; d_gene: -; j_gene: TRBJ2-6; abundance: few; v_gene: TRBV24-1; CDR3nt: TGTGCCACCAGCCATGACGGCTCTGGGGCCAACGTCCTGACTTTC; CDR3aa: CATSHDGSGANVLTF
len: 16; d_gene: TRBD2; j_gene: TRBJ2-3; abundance: few; v_gene: TRBV9; CDR3nt: TGTGCCAGCAGCGTAGGGGCTAGCGGGGGCACAGATACGCAGTATTTT; CDR3aa: CASSVGASGGTDTQYF
len: 17; d_gene: -; j_gene: TRBJ1-6; abundance: few; v_gene: TRBV11-2; CDR3nt: TGTGCCAGCAGCGCAACAATGGGGGGCTCCTATAATTCACCCCTCCACTTT; CDR3aa: CASSATMGGSYNSPLHF
len: 14; d_gene: TRBD2; j_gene: TRBJ2-1; abundance: -; v_gene: TRBV29-1; CDR3nt: TGCAGCGTTGCCGGGGGGGCCTTGTACAATGAGCAGTTCTTC; CDR3aa: CSVAGGALYNEQFF
len: 10; d_gene: -; j_gene: TRBJ2-3; abundance: many; v_gene: TRBV20-1; CDR3nt: TGCAGTGCTAGGACAGATACGCAGTATTTT; CDR3aa: CSARTDTQYF
len: 15; d_gene: TRBD2; j_gene: TRBJ2-7; abundance: few; v_gene: TRBV27; CDR3nt: TGTGCCAGCAGTTCCCTCCTAGCGGGGGCAAACGAGCAGTACTTC; CDR3aa: CASSSLLAGANEQYF
len: 12; d_gene: -; j_gene: TRBJ1-4; abundance: -; v_gene: TRBV24-1; CDR3nt: TGTGCCACCAGTGATGCCCATGAAAAACTGTTTTTT; CDR3aa: CATSDAHEKLFF
len: 14; d_gene: -; j_gene: TRBJ1-5; abundance: many; v_gene: TRBV4-2; CDR3nt: TGTGCCAGCGGGCCGGTGAATAGCAATCAGCCCCAGCATTTT; CDR3aa: CASGPVNSNQPQHF
len: 17; d_gene: TRBD1; j_gene: TRBJ2-3; abundance: many; v_gene: TRBV20-1; CDR3nt: TGCAGTGCTAGAGATGGGGAGAGGGGGCAGGATTCAGATACGCAGTATTTT; CDR3aa: CSARDGERGQDSDTQYF
len: 17; d_gene: -; j_gene: TRBJ2-7; abundance: -; v_gene: TRBV6-5; CDR3nt: TGTGCCAGCAGTTACTCTAGCGGCCGTAGGGGGACTTACGAGCAGTACTTC; CDR3aa: CASSYSSGRRGTYEQYF
len: 15; d_gene: -; j_gene: TRBJ1-1; abundance: -; v_gene: TRBV19; CDR3nt: TGTGCCAGTACCGATCGACTGCGAGGGAGAACTGAAGCTTTCTTT; CDR3aa: CASTDRLRGRTEAFF
len: 13; d_gene: TRBD2; j_gene: TRBJ2-5; abundance: many; v_gene: TRBV20-1; CDR3nt: TGCAGTGCTAGAGCGGGGGGACAAGAGACCCAGTACTTC; CDR3aa: CSARAGGQETQYF
len: 15; d_gene: -; j_gene: TRBJ2-7; abundance: many; v_gene: TRBV6-1; CDR3nt: TGTGCCAGCAGTGAAGTTAGGAGGGGGCACTACGAGCAGTACTTC; CDR3aa: CASSEVRRGHYEQYF
len: 16; d_gene: -; j_gene: TRBJ1-5; abundance: many; v_gene: TRBV6-1; CDR3nt: TGTGCCAGCCGCGAAAGGTTCGAGTATAGCAATCAGCCCCAGCATTTT; CDR3aa: CASRERFEYSNQPQHF
len: 21; d_gene: TRBD2; j_gene: TRBJ2-1; abundance: many; v_gene: TRBV7-8; CDR3nt: TGTGCCAGCAGCTTACCGGGGGGGGGACCCGGGCTAGCGGGAGTGTACAATGAGCAGTTCTTC; CDR3aa: CASSLPGGGPGLAGVYNEQFF
len: 14; d_gene: TRBD2; j_gene: TRBJ2-5; abundance: many; v_gene: TRBV20-1; CDR3nt: TGCAGTGCTAGTTCCCCTAGCGGGAGGGAGACCCAGTACTTC; CDR3aa: CSASSPSGRETQYF
len: 13; d_gene: TRBD1; j_gene: TRBJ1-5; abundance: few; v_gene: TRBV20-1; CDR3nt: TGCAGTGCGAAACAGGGGGACAATCAGCCCCAGCATTTT; CDR3aa: CSAKQGDNQPQHF
len: 14; d_gene: -; j_gene: TRBJ1-1; abundance: -; v_gene: TRBV9; CDR3nt: TGTGCCAGCAGCGTCGCAGGAGCAGGGACTGAAGCTTTCTTT; CDR3aa: CASSVAGAGTEAFF
len: 14; d_gene: -; j_gene: TRBJ2-5; abundance: many; v_gene: TRBV10-3; CDR3nt: TGTGCCATCAGTGATTTGGGGGGTAAAGAGACCCAGTACTTC; CDR3aa: CAISDLGGKETQYF
len: 17; d_gene: -; j_gene: TRBJ1-6; abundance: many; v_gene: TRBV2; CDR3nt: TGTGCCAGCATTAGTAATAGTCCGAGCTCCTATAATTCACCCCTCCACTTT; CDR3aa: CASISNSPSSYNSPLHF
len: 14; d_gene: TRBD1; j_gene: TRBJ2-3; abundance: few; v_gene: TRBV2; CDR3nt: TGTGCCAGCAACGGACAGGGGGCTTGGGATACGCAGTATTTT; CDR3aa: CASNGQGAWDTQYF
len: 14; d_gene: TRBD1; j_gene: TRBJ2-5; abundance: many; v_gene: TRBV3-1; CDR3nt: TGTGCCAGCAGCCAACTAGACAGGGCAGAGACCCAGTACTTC; CDR3aa: CASSQLDRAETQYF
len: 13; d_gene: -; j_gene: TRBJ2-2; abundance: -; v_gene: TRBV7-8; CDR3nt: TGTGCCAGCAGCTTAGCGAGTGCCGGGGAGCTGTTTTTT; CDR3aa: CASSLASAGELFF
len: 13; d_gene: -; j_gene: TRBJ2-7; abundance: few; v_gene: TRBV14; CDR3nt: TGTGCCAGCAGCCAATTTCAGGGAAGCGAGCAGTACTTC; CDR3aa: CASSQFQGSEQYF
len: 15; d_gene: -; j_gene: TRBJ2-1; abundance: many; v_gene: TRBV11-1; CDR3nt: TGTGCCAGCAGCTTATCCAGGGTCGTTCATAATGGGCAGTTCTTC; CDR3aa: CASSLSRVVHNGQFF